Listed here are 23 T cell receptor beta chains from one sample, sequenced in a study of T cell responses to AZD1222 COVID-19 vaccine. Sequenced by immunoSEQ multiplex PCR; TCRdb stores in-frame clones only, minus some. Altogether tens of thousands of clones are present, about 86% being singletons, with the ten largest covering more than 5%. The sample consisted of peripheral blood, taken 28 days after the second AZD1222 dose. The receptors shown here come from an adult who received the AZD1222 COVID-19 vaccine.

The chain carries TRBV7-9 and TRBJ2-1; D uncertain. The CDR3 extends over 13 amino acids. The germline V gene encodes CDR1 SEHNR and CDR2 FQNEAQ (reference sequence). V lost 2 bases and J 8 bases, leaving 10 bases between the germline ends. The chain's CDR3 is CASSLPPGDEQFF. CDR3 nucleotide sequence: TGTGCCAGCAGCTTACCCCCCGGCGATGAGCAGTTCTTC.

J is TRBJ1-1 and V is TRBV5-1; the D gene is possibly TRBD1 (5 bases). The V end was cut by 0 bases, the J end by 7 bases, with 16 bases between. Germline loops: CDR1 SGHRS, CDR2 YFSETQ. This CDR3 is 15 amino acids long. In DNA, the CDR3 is TGCGCCAGCAGCTTGGTGGGCAGGGTTGGCGGTGAAGCTTTCTTT. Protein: CASSLVGRVGGEAFF. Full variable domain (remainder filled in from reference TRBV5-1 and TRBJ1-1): KAGVTQTPRYLIKTRGQQVTLSCSPISGHRSVSWYQQTPGQGLQFLFEYFSETQRNKGNFPGRFSGRQFSNSRSEMNVSTLELGDSALYLCASSLVGRVGGEAFFGQGTRLTVV.

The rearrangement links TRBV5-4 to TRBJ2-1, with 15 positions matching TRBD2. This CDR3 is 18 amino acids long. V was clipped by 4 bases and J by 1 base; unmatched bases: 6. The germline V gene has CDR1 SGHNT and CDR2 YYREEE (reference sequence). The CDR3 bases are TGTGCCAGCAGCCCGGGGACTAGCGGGAGGAGGTCCTACAATGAGCAGTTCTTC. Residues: CASSPGTSGRRSYNEQFF.

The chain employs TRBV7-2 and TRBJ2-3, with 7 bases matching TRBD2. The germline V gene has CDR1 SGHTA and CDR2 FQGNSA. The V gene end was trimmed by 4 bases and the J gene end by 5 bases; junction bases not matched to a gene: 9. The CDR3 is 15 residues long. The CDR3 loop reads CASSYGGERGDTQYF. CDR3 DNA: TGTGCCAGCAGCTATGGGGGGGAGCGCGGAGATACGCAGTATTTT.

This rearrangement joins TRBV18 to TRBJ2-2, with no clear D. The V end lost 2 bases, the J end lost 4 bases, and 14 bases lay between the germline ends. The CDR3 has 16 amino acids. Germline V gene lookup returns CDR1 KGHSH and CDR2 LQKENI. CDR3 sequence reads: CASSPRLSLSTGELFF. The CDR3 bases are TGTGCCAGCTCACCAAGATTATCCCTGTCCACCGGGGAGCTGTTTTTT.

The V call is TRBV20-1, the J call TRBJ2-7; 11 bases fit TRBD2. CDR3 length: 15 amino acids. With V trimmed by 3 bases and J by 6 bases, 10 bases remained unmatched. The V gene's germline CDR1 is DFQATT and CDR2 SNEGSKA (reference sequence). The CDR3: CSASGLAGPRGEQYF. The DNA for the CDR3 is TGCAGTGCTAGTGGACTAGCGGGCCCTCGGGGCGAGCAGTACTTC.

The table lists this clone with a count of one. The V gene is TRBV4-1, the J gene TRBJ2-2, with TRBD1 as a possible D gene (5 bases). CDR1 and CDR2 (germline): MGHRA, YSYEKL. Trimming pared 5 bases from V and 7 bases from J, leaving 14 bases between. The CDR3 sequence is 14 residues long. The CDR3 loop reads CASSLAGIGGELFF. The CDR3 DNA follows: TGCGCCAGCAGCTTAGCAGGGATTGGCGGGGAGCTGTTTTTT.

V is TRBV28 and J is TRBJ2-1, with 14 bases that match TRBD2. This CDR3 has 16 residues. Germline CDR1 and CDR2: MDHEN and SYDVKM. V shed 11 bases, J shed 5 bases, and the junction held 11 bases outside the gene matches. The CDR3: CASHPTSGGVDNEQFF. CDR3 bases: TGTGCCTCCCACCCGACTAGCGGGGGGGTGGACAATGAGCAGTTCTTC.

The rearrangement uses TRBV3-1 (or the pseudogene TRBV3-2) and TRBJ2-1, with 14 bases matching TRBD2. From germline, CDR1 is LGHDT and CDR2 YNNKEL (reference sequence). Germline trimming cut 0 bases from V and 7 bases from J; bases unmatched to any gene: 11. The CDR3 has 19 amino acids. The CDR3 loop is CASSQDWGTTSGRGNEQFF. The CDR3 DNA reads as TGTGCCAGCAGCCAAGATTGGGGGACGACTAGCGGGAGGGGTAATGAGCAGTTCTTC.

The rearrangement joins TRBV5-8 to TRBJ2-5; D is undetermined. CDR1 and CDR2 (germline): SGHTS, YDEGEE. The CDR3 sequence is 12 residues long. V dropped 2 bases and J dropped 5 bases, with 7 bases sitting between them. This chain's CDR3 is CASSFVAETQYF. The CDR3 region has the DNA TGTGCCAGCAGCTTCGTCGCGGAGACCCAGTACTTC.

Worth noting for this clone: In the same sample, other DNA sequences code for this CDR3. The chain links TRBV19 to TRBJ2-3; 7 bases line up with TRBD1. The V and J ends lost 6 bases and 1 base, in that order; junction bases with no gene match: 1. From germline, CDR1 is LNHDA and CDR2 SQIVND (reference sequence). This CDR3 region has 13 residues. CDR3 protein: CASRDRGTDTQYF. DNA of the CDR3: TGTGCCAGTAGAGACAGGGGCACAGATACGCAGTATTTT. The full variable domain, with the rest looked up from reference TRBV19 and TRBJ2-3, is DGGITQSPKYLFRKEGQNVTLSCEQNLNHDAMYWYRQDPGQGLRLIYYSQIVNDFQKGDIAEGYSVSREKKESFPLTVTSAQKNPTAFYLCASRDRGTDTQYFGPGTRLTVL.

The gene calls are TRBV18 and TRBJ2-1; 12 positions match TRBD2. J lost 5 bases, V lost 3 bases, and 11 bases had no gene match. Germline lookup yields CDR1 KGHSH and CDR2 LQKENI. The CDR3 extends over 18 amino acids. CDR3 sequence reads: CASSPGTSGSGANNEQFF. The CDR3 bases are TGTGCCAGCTCACCCGGGACTAGCGGGTCGGGGGCCAACAATGAGCAGTTCTTC.

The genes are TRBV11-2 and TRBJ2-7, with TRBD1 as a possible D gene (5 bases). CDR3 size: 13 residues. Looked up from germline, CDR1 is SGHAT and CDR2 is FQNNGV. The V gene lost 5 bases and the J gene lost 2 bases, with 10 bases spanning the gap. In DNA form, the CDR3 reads TGTGCCAGCAGCCAGGACAAGCCCTACGAGCAGTACTTC. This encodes CASSQDKPYEQYF. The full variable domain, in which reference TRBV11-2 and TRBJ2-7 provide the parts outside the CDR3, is EAGVAQSPRYKIIEKRQSVAFWCNPISGHATLYWYQQILGQGPKLLIQFQNNGVVDDSQLPKDRFSAERLKGVDSTLKIQPAKLEDSAVYLCASSQDKPYEQYFGPGTRLTVT.

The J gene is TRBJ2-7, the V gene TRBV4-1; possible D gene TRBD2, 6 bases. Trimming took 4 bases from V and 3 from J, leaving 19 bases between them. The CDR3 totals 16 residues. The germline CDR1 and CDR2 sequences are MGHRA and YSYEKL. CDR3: CASSPGRGGAGYEQYF. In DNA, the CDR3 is TGCGCCAGCAGCCCGGGCCGTGGCGGGGCTGGCTACGAGCAGTACTTC.

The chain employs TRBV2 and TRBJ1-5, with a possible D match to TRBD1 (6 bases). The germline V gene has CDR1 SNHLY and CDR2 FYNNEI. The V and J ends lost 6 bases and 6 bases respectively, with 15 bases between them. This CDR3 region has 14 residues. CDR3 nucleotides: TGTGCCAGCAGCAATCAGGGGAGGGGTCAGCCCCAGCATTTT. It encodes CASSNQGRGQPQHF.

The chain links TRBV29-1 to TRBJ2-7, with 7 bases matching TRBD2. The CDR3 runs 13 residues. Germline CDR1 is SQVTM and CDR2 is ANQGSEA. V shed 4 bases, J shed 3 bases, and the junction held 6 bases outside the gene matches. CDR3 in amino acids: CSVGGGGVYEQYF. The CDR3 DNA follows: TGCAGCGTTGGGGGGGGAGGCGTCTACGAGCAGTACTTC.

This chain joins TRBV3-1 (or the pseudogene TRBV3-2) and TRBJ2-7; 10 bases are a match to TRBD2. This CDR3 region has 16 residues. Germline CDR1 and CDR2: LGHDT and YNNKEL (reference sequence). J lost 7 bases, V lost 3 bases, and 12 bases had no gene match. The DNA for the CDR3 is TGTGCCAGCAGCCACTTCTCGGGACTAGCGACGTTAGAGCAGTACTTC. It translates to CASSHFSGLATLEQYF.

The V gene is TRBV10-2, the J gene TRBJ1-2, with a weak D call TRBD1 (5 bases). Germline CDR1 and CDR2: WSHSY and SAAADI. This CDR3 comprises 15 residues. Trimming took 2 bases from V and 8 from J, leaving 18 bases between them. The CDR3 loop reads CASSEPLGVKGGYTF. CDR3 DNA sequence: TGCGCCAGCAGTGAGCCGCTGGGGGTGAAAGGAGGCTACACCTTC.

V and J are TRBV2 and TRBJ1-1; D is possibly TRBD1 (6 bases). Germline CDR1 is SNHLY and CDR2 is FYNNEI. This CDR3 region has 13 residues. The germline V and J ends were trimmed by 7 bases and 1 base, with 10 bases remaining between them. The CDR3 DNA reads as TGTGCCAGCATTCGGACAGCGAACACTGAAGCTTTCTTT. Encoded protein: CASIRTANTEAFF.

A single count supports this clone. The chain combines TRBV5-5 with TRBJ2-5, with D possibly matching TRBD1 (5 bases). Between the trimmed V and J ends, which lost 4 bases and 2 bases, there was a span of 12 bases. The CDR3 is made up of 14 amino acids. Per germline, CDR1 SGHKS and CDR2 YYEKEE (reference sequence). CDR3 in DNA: TGTGCCAGCAGCCCAGGGCTCTTACAAGAGACCCAGTACTTC. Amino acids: CASSPGLLQETQYF.

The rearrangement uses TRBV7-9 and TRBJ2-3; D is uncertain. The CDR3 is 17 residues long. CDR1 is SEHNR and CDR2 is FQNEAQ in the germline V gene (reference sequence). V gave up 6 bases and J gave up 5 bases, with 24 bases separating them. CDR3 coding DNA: TGTGCCAGCAGAAGAGGCGTCGGGCAGGTTGCGAGAGATACGCAGTATTTT. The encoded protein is CASRRGVGQVARDTQYF.

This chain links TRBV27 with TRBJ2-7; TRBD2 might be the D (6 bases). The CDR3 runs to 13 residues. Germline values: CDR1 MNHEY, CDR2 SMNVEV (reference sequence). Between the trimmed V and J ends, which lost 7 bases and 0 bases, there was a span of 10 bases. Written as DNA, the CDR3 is TGTGCCAGCATTGGGAGGCTCTCCTACGAGCAGTACTTC. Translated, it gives CASIGRLSYEQYF.

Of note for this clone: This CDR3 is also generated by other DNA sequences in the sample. The chain's CDR3 is CASSVEVPDTQYF. For the CDR3, the DNA is TGTGCCAGCAGCGTAGAGGTGCCAGATACGCAGTATTTT. The rearrangement links TRBV9 to TRBJ2-3; D is unclear. The CDR3 spans 13 residues. Deletions cut 0 bases from V and 4 bases from J, with 6 bases between. Germline V lookup: CDR1 SGDLS, CDR2 YYNGEE.